This TCR beta chain was sequenced in a study of cytomegalovirus exposure and HLA in healthy donors. Germline V gene sequence: CDR1 SGHTA, CDR2 FQGTGA. V gave up 3 bases and J gave up 5 bases; unmatched junction bases: 10. The CDR3 is 16 residues long. The PCR employed 60 Vbeta primers together with 13 Jbeta primers. Libraries were prepared by immunoSEQ multiplex PCR; TCRdb keeps only in-frame clonotypes and omits some of them. This sample's clone table lists 120,000 to 150,000 clones. The sample was PBMCs. V gene TRBV7-3 combines with J gene TRBJ2-7; 10 bases fit TRBD2. The sequence was obtained from a woman younger than 30 in good health and CMV-seronegative. The CDR3: CASSFSELAGVDEQYF. CDR3 coding DNA: TGTGCCAGCAGCTTTTCCGAGCTAGCGGGAGTGGACGAGCAGTACTTC.